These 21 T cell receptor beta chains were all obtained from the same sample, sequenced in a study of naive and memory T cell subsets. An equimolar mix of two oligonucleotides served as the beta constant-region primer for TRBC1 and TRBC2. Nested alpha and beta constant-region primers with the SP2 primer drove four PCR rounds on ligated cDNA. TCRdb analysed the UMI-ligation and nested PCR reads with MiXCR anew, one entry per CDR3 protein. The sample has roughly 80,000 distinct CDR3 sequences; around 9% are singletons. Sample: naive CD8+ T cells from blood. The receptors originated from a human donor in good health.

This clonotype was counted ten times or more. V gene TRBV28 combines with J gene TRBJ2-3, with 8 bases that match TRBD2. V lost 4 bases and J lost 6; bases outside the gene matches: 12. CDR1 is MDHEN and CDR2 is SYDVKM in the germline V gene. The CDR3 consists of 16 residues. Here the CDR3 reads CASSSYKGGRWDTQYF. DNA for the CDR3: TGTGCCAGCAGTTCCTACAAGGGCGGGAGGTGGGATACGCAGTATTTT.

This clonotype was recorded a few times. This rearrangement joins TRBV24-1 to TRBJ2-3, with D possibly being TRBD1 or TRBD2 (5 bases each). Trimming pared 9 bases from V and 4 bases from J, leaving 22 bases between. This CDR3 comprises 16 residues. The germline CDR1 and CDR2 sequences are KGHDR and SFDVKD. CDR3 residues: CATSPDGTAHSDTQYF. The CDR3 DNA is TGTGCCACCTCCCCGGACGGGACCGCACACTCAGATACGCAGTATTTT.

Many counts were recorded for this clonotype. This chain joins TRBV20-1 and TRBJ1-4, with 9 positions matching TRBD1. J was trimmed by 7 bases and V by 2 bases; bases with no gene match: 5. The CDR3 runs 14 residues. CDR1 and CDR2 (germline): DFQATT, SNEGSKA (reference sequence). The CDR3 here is CSARSETGGEKLFF. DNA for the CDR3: TGCAGTGCTAGATCCGAGACAGGGGGTGAAAAACTGTTTTTT.

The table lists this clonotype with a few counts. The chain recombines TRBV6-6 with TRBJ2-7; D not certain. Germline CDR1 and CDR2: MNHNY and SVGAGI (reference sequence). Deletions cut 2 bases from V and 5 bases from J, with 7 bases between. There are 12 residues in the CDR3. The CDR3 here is CASSYPPDEQYF. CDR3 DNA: TGTGCCAGCAGTTACCCACCAGACGAGCAGTACTTC.

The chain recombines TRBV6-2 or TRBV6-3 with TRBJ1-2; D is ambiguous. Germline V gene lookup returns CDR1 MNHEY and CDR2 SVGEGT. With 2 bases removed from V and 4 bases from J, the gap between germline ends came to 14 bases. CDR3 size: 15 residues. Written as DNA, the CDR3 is TGTGCCAGCAGTTACATCGGGAGTACCGCCTATGGCTACACCTTC. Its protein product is CASSYIGSTAYGYTF.

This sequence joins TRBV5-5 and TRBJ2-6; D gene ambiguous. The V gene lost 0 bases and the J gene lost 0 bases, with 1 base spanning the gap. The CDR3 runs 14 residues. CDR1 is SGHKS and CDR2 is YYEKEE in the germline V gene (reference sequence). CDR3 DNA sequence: TGTGCCAGCAGCTTGGACTCTGGGGCCAACGTCCTGACTTTC. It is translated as CASSLDSGANVLTF. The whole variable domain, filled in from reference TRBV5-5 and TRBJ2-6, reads DAGVTQSPTHLIKTRGQQVTLRCSPISGHKSVSWYQQVLGQGPQFIFQYYEKEERGRGNFPDRFSARQFPNYSSELNVNALLLGDSALYLCASSLDSGANVLTFGAGSRLTVL.

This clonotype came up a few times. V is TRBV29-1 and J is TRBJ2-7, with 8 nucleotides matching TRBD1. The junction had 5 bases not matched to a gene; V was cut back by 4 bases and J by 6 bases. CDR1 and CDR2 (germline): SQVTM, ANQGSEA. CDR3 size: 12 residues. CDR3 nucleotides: TGCAGCGTTGTTCCAGGGGGCTTCGAGCAGTACTTC. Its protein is CSVVPGGFEQYF.

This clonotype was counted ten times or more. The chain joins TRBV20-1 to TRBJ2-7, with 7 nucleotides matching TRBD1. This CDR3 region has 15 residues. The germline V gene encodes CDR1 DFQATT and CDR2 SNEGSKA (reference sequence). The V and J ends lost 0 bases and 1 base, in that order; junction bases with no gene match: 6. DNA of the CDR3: TGCAGTGCTAGAGAGACAGGGATTGCGTCCTACGAGCAGTACTTC. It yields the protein CSARETGIASYEQYF.

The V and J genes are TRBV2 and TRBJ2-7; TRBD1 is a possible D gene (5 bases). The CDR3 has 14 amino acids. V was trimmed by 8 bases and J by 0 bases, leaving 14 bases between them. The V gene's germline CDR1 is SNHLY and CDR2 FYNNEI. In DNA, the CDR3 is TGTGCCAGCGGGTCAGGGATAACCTCCTACGAGCAGTACTTC. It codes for CASGSGITSYEQYF.

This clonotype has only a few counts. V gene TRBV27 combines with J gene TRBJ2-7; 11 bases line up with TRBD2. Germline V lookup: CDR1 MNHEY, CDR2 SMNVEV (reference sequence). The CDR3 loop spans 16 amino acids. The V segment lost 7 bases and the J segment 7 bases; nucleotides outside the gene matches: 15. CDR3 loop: CASTLSGRGGIGEQYF. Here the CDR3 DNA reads TGTGCCAGCACCCTTAGCGGGAGGGGGGGTATTGGGGAGCAGTACTTC.

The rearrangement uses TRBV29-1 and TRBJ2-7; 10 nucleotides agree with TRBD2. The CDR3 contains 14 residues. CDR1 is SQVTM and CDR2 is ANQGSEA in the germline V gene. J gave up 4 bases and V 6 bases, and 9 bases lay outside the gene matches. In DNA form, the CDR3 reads TGCAGCGTCGTGCCGGCGACTAGCGGGTACGAGCAGTACTTC. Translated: CSVVPATSGYEQYF.

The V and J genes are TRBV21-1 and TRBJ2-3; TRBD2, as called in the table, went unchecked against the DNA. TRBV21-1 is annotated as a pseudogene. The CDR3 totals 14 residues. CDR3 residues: CASSVRPTSTQQYF. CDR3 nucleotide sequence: TGTGCCAGCAGCGTAAGACCGACTAGTACTCAGCAGTATTTT.

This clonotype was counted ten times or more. In DNA form, the CDR3 reads TGTGCCAGCAGTGAGGGGAATGAGCAGTTCTTC. Protein product: CASSEGNEQFF. The V and J genes are TRBV2 and TRBJ2-1; no firm D call. The V gene lost 3 bases and the J gene lost 7 bases, with 4 bases spanning the gap. This CDR3 is 11 amino acids long. Germline CDR1 is SNHLY and CDR2 is FYNNEI.

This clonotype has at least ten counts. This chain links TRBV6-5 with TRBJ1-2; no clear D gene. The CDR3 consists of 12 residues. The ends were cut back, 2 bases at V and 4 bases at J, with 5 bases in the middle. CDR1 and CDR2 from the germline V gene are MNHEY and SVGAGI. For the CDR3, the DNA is TGTGCCAGCAGTTACGGCGCCTATGGCTACACCTTC. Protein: CASSYGAYGYTF.

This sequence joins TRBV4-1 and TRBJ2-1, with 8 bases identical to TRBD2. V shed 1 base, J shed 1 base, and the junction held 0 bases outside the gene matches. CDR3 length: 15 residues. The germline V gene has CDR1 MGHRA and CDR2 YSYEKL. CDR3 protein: CASSQGGGSYNEQFF. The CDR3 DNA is TGCGCCAGCAGCCAAGGCGGGGGGTCCTACAATGAGCAGTTCTTC.

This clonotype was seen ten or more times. DNA of the CDR3: TGTGCCAGCAGTGACAGCAACTATGGCTACACCTTC. Translation gives CASSDSNYGYTF. The chain links TRBV12-3 or TRBV12-4 to TRBJ1-2, with D possibly TRBD1 on 5 matching bases. V lost 5 bases and J 2 bases, leaving 6 bases between the germline ends. The CDR3 consists of 12 residues.

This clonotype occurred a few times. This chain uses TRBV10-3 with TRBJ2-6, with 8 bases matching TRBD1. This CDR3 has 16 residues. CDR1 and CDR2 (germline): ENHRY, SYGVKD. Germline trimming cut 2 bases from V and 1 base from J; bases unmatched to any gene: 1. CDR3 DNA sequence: TGTGCCATCAGTGAGGGACAGGGATCTGGGGCCAACGTCCTGACTTTC. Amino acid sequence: CAISEGQGSGANVLTF.

The CDR3 DNA reads TGTGCCAGCAGTCTCGGGACATCGGACGAGCAGTACTTC. Protein sequence: CASSLGTSDEQYF. The chain uses TRBV25-1 and TRBJ2-7; weak D call: TRBD1 (6 bases). The V end was cut by 5 bases, the J end by 5 bases, with 13 bases between. The germline V gene has CDR1 MGHDK and CDR2 SYGVNS. CDR3 length: 13 residues.

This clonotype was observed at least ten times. The CDR3 region has the DNA TGCAGTGCTAGAGATCGGGGCACTGAAGCTTTCTTT. Protein sequence: CSARDRGTEAFF. The rearrangement uses TRBV20-1 and TRBJ1-1; D is unresolved. Trimming took 0 bases from V and 4 from J, leaving 6 bases between them. Germline values: CDR1 DFQATT, CDR2 SNEGSKA (reference sequence). The CDR3 covers 12 residues.

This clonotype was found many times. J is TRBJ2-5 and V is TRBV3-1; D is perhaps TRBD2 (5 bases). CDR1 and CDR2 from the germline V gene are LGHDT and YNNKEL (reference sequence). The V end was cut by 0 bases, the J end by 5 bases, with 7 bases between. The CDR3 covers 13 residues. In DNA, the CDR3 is TGTGCCAGCAGCCAAGACGAGGGCGAGACCCAGTACTTC. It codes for CASSQDEGETQYF.

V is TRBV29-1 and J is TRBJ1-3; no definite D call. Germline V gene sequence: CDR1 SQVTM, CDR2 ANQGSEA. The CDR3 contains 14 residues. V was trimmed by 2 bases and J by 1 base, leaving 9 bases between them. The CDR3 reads CSVENGESGNTIYF. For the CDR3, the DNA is TGCAGCGTTGAAAATGGCGAATCTGGAAACACCATATATTTT.